This T cell receptor (beta chain) was retrieved from a study of control samples from healthy donors and cancer patients (dated by TCRdb to 2020 to 2022). As for this clone: It lacks a known antigen. Base qualities were left out, and no much larger clone turns up one base away.

The library came from the immunoSEQ multiplex PCR assay. In TCRdb, the immuneACCESS table is reduced to in-frame sequences with V and J assigned. These tables do not hold every clone; where another copy was compared, an unresolved V gene accounts for under half, and the others remain unexplained. In all, the sample holds roughly 80,000 clones, and around nine tenths of those were seen once. Clones ranked in the top ten supply around 6% of the sample. The germline V gene supplies CDR1 KGHDR and CDR2 SFDVKD. The CDR3 measures 17 amino acids from cysteine to phenylalanine. The only DNA kept is the CDR3, 51 bases in frame from the first base. Trimming removed 3 bases from V and 2 bases from J; the gene matches leave 9 bases unexplained.

Sequenced sample: blood. The rearranged chain carries TRBV24-1 and TRBJ2-3, and TRBD2 matches 8 of the central bases. The receptor was derived from a woman aged 50 to 60 in good health. The CDR3 loop reads CATSDRWGTRDTDTQYF. The DNA sequence is as follows: TGTGCCACCAGTGATAGGTGGGGGACTAGAGACACAGATACGCAGTATTTT.